The clone carrying this T cell receptor (beta chain) was recorded many times. Its antigen is unknown. V was clipped by 5 bases and J by 4 bases; unmatched bases: 7. CDR1 and CDR2 (germline): SGDLS, YYNGEE. The CDR3 runs 15 residues. The data are from a study of CD8 T cells in ankylosing spondylitis. Study outcomes and limitations: There was reportedly significant enrichment of clones that were disease-linked in matched ankylosing spondylitis synovial fluid. Among TCR beta sequences, a motif of under ten highly homologous variants appeared characteristic of ankylosing spondylitis blood. Disease-linked clones displayed a CD8+ phenotype and appeared relatively rarely in peripheral blood. In the blood and synovial fluid of reactive arthritis, some motif variants had been previously reported.

TCRdb itself ran the 5' RACE reads through MiXCR, one entry per CDR3 protein. The sample has just under 350,000 distinct CDR3 sequences, 14% to 15% seen once. V usage is TRBV9 and J usage is TRBJ1-1; 11 bases agree with TRBD1. The TCR sequence derives from a male donor with ankylosing spondylitis or in good health (not recorded which). The sample was blood, either unsorted or a sorted T cell fraction (not recorded which). For the CDR3, the DNA is TGTGCCAGCAGTGAGACCGGGACAGGGGGCACTGAAGCTTTCTTT. This encodes CASSETGTGGTEAFF.